This T cell receptor beta chain was sequenced during a study of blood T cell repertoires in COVID-19. Remarks on this clone: A junction boundary mismatches the germline segment, possibly from a read error.

The CDR3 covers 12 residues. Germline lookup yields CDR1 SNHLY and CDR2 FYNNEI. Produced via immunoSEQ multiplex PCR; TCRdb's table is partial and in-frame only. The sample has about 290,000 clones; 85% are singletons. This clonotype was sampled from a woman aged 45-65 years with active or convalescent COVID-19. Specimen: peripheral blood. The chain couples TRBV2 to TRBJ1-1; D is uncertain. The CDR3 DNA sequence: TGTGCCAGAGCGGATTTGAACACGGAAGCTTTCTTT. Translation gives CARADLNTEAFF. Complete variable domain (other parts from reference TRBV2 and TRBJ1-1): EPEVTQTPSHQVTQMGQEVILRCVPISNHLYFYWYRQILGQKVEFLVSFYNNEISEKSEIFDDQFSVERPDGSNFTLKIRSTKLEDSAMYFCARADLNTEAFFGQGTRLTVV.